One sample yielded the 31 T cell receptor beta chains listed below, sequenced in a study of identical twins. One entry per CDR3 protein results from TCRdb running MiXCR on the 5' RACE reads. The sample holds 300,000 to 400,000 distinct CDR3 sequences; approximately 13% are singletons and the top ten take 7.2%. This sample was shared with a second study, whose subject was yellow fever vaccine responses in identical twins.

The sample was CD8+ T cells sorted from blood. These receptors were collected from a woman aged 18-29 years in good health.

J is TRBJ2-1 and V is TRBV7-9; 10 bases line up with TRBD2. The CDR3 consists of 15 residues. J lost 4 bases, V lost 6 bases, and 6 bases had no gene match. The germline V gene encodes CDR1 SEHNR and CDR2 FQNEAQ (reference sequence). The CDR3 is CASSSTSGPYNEQFF. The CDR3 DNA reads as TGTGCCAGCAGTTCGACTAGCGGGCCTTACAATGAGCAGTTCTTC.

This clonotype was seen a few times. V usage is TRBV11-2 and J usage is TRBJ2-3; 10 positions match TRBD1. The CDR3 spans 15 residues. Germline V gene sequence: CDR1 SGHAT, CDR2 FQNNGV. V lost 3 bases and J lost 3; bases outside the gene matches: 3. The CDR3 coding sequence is TGTGCCAGCAGCTTTTGGGACAGGGGAACAGATACGCAGTATTTT. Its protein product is CASSFWDRGTDTQYF.

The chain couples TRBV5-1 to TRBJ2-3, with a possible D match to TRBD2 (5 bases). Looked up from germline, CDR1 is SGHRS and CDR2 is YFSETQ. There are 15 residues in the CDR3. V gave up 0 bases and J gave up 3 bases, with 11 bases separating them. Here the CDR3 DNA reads TGCGCCAGCAGCTTGGGGGCCGGGGAAACAGATACGCAGTATTTT. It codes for CASSLGAGETDTQYF. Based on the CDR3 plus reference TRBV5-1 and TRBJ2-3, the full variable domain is KAGVTQTPRYLIKTRGQQVTLSCSPISGHRSVSWYQQTPGQGLQFLFEYFSETQRNKGNFPGRFSGRQFSNSRSEMNVSTLELGDSALYLCASSLGAGETDTQYFGPGTRLTVL.

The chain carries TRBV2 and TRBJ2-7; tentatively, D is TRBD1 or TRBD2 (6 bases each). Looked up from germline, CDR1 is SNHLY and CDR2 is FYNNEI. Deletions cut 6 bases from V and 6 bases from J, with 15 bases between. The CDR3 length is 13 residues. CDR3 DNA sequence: TGTGCCAGCAGGGGGGGCGAGGTGCTCGAGCAGTACGTC. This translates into CASRGGEVLEQYV.

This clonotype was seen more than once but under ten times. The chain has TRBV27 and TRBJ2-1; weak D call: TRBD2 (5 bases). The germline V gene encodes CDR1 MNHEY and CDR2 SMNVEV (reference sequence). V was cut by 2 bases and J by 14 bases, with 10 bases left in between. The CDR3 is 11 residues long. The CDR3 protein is CASSLGSSEFF. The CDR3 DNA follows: TGTGCCAGCAGTTTAGGGAGTTCGGAGTTCTTC.

DNA of the CDR3: TGTGCCAGCAGTTCCGAACTAGCGGGGGCCTCCTGGGAGACCCAGTACTTC. Encoded protein: CASSSELAGASWETQYF. The chain couples TRBV6-5 to TRBJ2-5; 11 positions agree with TRBD2. Germline values: CDR1 MNHEY, CDR2 SVGAGI. V trimming: 4 bases; J trimming: 5 bases; junction bases outside the gene matches: 12. This CDR3 spans 17 amino acids.

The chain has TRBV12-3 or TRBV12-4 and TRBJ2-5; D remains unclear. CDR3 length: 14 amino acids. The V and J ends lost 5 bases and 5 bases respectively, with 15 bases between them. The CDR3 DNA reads TGTGCCAGCAGTCTGGGTACCTATATTGAGACCCAGTACTTC. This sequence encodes CASSLGTYIETQYF.

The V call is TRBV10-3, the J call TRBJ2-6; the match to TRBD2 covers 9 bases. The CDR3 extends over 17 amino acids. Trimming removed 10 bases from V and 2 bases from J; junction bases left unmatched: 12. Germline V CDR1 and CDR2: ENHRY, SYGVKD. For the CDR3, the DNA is TGTGCCACTTCCGAGGTAGCGGGAGTGCCTGGGGCCAACGTCCTGACTTTC. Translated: CATSEVAGVPGANVLTF.

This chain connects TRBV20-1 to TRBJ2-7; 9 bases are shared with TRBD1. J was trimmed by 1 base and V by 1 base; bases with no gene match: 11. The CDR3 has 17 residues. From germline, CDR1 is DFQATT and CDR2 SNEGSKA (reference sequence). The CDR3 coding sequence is TGCAGTGCTAGAGGGGCACTCGGGGACAGGGATTCCTACGAGCAGTACGTC. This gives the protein CSARGALGDRDSYEQYV.

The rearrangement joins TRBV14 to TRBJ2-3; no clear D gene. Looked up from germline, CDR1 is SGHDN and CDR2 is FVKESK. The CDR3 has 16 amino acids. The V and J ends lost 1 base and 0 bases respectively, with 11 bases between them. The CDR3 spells CASSQGALLSTDTQYF. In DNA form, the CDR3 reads TGTGCCAGCAGCCAAGGGGCTTTACTTAGCACAGATACGCAGTATTTT. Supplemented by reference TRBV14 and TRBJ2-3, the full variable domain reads EAGVTQFPSHSVIEKGQTVTLRCDPISGHDNLYWYRRVMGKEIKFLLHFVKESKQDESGMPNNRFLAERTGGTYSTLKVQPAELEDSGVYFCASSQGALLSTDTQYFGPGTRLTVL.

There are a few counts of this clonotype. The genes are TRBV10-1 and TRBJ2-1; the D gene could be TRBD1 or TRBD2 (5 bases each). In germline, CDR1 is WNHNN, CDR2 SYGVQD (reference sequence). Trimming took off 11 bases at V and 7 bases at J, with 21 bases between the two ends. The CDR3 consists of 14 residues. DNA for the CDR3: TGCGCCTCAACTCCTGACCCCTGGGGGAATGAGCAGTTCTTC. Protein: CASTPDPWGNEQFF.

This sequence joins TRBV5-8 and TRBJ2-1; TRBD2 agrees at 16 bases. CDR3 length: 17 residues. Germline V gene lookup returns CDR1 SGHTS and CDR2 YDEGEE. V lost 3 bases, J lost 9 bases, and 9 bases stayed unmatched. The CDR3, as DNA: TGTGCCAGCAGCTCCTCCCCGGGACTAGCGGGAGGGGGTGAGCAGTTCTTC. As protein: CASSSSPGLAGGGEQFF.

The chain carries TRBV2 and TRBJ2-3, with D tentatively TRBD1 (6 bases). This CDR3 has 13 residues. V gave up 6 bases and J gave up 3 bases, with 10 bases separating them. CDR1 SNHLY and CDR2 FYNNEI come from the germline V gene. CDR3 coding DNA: TGTGCCAGCAGGGAAACAGGGACAGATACGCAGTATTTT. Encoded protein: CASRETGTDTQYF.

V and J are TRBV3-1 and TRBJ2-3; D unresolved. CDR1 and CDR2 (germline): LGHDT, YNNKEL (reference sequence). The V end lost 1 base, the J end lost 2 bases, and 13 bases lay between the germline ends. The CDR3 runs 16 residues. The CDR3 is CASSQGGPSTTDTQYF. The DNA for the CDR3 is TGTGCCAGCAGCCAAGGAGGCCCGAGTACCACAGATACGCAGTATTTT.

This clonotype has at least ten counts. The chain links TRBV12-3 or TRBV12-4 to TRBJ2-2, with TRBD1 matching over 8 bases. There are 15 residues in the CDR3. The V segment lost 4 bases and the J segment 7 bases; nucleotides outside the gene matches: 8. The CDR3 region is CASSSDRDEDGELFF. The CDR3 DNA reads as TGTGCCAGCAGTTCGGACAGGGACGAAGACGGGGAGCTGTTTTTT.

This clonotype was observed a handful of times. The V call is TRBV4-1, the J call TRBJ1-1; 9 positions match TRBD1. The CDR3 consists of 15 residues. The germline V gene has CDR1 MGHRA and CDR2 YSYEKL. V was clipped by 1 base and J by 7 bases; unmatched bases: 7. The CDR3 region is CASSQGTGVVGEAFF. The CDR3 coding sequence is TGCGCCAGCAGCCAAGGGACAGGGGTGGTAGGTGAAGCTTTCTTT.

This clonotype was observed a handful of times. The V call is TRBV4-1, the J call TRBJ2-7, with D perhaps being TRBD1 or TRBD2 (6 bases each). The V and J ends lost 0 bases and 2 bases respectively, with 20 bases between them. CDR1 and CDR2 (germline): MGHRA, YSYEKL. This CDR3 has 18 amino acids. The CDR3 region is CASSQDVGGPDLTYEQYV. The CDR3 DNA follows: TGCGCCAGCAGCCAAGATGTCGGGGGCCCAGACCTGACCTACGAGCAGTACGTC.

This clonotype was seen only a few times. The CDR3 protein is CASSLAAGGIGTEAFF. For the CDR3, the DNA is TGCGCCAGCAGTTTGGCGGCAGGGGGAATCGGCACTGAAGCTTTCTTT. The chain couples TRBV4-1 to TRBJ1-1, with 7 bases fitting TRBD1. The junction had 14 bases not matched to a gene; V was cut back by 6 bases and J by 4 bases. Germline V CDR1 and CDR2: MGHRA, YSYEKL. This CDR3 is 16 amino acids long.

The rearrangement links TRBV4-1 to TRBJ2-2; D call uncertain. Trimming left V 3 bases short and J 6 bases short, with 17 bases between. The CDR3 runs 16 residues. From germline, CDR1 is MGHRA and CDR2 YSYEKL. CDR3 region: CASSQSSLGHAGELFF. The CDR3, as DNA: TGCGCCAGCAGCCAGTCCTCTTTAGGTCACGCCGGGGAGCTGTTTTTT.

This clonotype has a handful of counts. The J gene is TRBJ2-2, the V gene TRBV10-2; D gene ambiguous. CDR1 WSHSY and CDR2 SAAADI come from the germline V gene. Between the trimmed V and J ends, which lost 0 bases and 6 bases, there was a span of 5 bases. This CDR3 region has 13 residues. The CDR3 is CASSESFAGELFF. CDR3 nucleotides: TGCGCCAGCAGTGAGTCATTTGCCGGGGAGCTGTTTTTT.

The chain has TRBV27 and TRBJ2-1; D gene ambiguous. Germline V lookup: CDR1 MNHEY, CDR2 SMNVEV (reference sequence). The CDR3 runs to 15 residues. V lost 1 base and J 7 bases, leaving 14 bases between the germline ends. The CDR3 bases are TGTGCCAGCAGTTTATTTCGACCTCAAGGGAATGAGCAGTTCTTC. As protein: CASSLFRPQGNEQFF.

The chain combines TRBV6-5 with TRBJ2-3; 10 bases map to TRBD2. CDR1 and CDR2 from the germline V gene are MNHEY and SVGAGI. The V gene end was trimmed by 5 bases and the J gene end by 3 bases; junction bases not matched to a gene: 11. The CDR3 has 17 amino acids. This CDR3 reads CASSPSITSGMTDTQYF. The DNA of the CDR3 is TGTGCCAGCAGTCCCTCTATAACTAGCGGGATGACAGATACGCAGTATTTT.

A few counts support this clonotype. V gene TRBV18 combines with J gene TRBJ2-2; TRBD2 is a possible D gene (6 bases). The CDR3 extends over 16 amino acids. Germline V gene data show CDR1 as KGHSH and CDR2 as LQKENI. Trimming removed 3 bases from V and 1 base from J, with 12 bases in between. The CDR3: CASSPREAENTGELFF. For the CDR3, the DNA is TGTGCCAGCTCACCGAGGGAGGCGGAGAACACCGGGGAGCTGTTTTTT.

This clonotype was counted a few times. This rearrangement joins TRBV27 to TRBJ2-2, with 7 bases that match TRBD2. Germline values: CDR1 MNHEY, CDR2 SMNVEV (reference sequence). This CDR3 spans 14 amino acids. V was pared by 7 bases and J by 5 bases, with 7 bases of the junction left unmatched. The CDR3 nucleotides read TGTGCCAGCACCCCTGTGGGAGGGACCGGGGAGCTGTTTTTT. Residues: CASTPVGGTGELFF.

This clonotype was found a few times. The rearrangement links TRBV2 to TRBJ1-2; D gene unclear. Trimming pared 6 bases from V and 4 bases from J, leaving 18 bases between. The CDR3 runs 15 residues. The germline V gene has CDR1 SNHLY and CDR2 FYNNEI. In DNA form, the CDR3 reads TGTGCCAGCAGCCACAGTCTCCTCGAGGGCTATGGCTACACCTTC. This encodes CASSHSLLEGYGYTF.

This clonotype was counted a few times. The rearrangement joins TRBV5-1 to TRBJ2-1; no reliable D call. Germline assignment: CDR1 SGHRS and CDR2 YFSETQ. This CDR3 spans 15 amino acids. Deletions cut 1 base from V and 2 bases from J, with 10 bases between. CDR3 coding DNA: TGCGCCAGCAGCTTGTACGAACAGCCCTACAATGAGCAGTTCTTC. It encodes CASSLYEQPYNEQFF.

CDR3 sequence reads: CSGTPRLGDTQYF. The CDR3 DNA sequence: TGCAGCGGTACTCCGCGCTTAGGGGATACGCAGTATTTT. The chain joins TRBV29-1 to TRBJ2-3; D not certain. This CDR3 has 13 residues. CDR1 is SQVTM, CDR2 ANQGSEA, per germline. Trimming removed 7 bases at V and 6 bases at J, with 17 bases between.

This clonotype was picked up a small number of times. This chain's CDR3 is CASSGGENYGYTF. CDR3 in DNA: TGTGCCAGCAGTGGGGGCGAAAACTATGGCTACACCTTC. The rearrangement joins TRBV2 to TRBJ1-2; weak D call: TRBD1 (5 bases). Germline V CDR1 and CDR2: SNHLY, FYNNEI. V lost 4 bases, J lost 2 bases, and 8 bases lay in between. This CDR3 region has 13 residues.

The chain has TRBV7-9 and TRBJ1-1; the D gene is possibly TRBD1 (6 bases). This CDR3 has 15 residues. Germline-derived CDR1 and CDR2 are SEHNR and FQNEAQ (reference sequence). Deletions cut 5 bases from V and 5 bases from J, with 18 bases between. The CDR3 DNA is TGTGCCAGCAGCCCCGAACAGGACAGTCGAACTGAAGCTTTCTTT. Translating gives CASSPEQDSRTEAFF.

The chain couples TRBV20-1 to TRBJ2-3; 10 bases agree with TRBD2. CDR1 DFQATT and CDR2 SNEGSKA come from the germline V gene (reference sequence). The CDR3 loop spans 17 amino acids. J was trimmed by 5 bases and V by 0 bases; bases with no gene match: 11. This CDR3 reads CSARDLHLAGEEDTQYF. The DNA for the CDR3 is TGCAGTGCTAGAGATCTCCATCTAGCGGGAGAGGAAGATACGCAGTATTTT.

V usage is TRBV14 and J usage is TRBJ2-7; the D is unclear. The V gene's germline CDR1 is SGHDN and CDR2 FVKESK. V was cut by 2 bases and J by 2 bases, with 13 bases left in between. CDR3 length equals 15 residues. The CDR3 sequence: CASSQLEKATYEQYF. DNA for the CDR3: TGTGCCAGCAGCCAATTGGAGAAAGCCACCTACGAGCAGTACTTC.